This T cell receptor (beta chain) was documented in a study of blood T cell dynamics during melanoma immunotherapy. Time point reported: week 3, after first cycle of checkpoint inhibitor. One draw preceded checkpoint blockade; another followed its first cycle at week 3. Patients with prior systemic cancer treatment, concomitant immunosuppressants, or other active malignancies were excluded. Each bulk PBMC sample had roughly 400 ng DNA loaded. Sequenced by immunoSEQ multiplex PCR; TCRdb stores in-frame clones only, minus some. The sample consists of around 20,000 clones, about 90% of them appearing once. The CDR3 totals 13 residues. The V end lost 7 bases, the J end lost 4 bases, and 12 bases lay between the germline ends. Germline-derived CDR1 and CDR2 are MNHEY and SVGAGI.

The chain couples TRBV6-5 to TRBJ2-3; D possibly uses TRBD1 or TRBD2 (5 bases each). The sequence derives from a human donor with melanoma. The sample here was blood, taken from a patient treated with checkpoint blockade. The CDR3 DNA follows: TGTGCCAGCACCGCCGGGACCCCAGATACGCAGTATTTT. Protein product: CASTAGTPDTQYF.